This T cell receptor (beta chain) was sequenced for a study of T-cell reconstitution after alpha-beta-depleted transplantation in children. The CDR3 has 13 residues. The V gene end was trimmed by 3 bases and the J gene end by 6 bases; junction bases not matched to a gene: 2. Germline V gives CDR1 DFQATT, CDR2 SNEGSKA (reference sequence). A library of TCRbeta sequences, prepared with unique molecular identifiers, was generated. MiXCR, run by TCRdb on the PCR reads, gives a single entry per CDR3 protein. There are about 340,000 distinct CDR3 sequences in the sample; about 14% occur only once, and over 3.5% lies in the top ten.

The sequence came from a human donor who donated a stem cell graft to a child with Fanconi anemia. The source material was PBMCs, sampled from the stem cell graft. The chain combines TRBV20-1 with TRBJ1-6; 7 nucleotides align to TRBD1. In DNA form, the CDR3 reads TGCAGTGCTAGGGGGACAGTTAATTCACCCCTCCACTTT. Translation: CSARGTVNSPLHF.